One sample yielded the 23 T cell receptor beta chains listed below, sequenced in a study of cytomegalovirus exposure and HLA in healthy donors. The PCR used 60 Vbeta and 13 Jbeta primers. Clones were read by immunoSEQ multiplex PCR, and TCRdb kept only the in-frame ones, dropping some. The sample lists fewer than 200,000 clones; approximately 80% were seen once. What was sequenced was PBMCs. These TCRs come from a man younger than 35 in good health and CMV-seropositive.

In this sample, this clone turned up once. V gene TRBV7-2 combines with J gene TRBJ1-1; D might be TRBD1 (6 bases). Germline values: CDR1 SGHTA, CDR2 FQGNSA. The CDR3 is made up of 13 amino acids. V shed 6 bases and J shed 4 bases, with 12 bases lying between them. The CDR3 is CASRTTGSTEAFF. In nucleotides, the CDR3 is TGTGCCAGCAGAACTACAGGGTCCACTGAAGCTTTCTTT. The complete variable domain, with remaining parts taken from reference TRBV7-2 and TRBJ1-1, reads GAGVSQSPSNKVTEKGKDVELRCDPISGHTALYWYRQSLGQGLEFLIYFQGNSAPDKSGLPSDRFSAERTGGSVSTLTIQRTQQEDSAVYLCASRTTGSTEAFFGQGTRLTVV.

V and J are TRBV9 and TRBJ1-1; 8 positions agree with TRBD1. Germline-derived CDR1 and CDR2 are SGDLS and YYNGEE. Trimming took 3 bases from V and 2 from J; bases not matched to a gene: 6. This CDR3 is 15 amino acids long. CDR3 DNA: TGTGCCAGCAGCGCGACAGGGGCGGTCAACACTGAAGCTTTCTTT. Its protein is CASSATGAVNTEAFF. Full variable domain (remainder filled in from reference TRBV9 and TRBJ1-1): DSGVTQTPKHLITATGQRVTLRCSPRSGDLSVYWYQQSLDQGLQFLIQYYNGEERAKGNILERFSAQQFPDLHSELNLSSLELGDSALYFCASSATGAVNTEAFFGQGTRLTVV.

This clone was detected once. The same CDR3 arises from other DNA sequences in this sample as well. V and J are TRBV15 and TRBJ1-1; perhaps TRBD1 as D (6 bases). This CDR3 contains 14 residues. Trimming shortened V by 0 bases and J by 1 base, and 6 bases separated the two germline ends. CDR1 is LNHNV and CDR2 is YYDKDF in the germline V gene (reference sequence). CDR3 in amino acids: CATSRDRGNTEAFF. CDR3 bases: TGTGCCACCAGCAGAGACAGGGGGAACACTGAAGCTTTCTTT.

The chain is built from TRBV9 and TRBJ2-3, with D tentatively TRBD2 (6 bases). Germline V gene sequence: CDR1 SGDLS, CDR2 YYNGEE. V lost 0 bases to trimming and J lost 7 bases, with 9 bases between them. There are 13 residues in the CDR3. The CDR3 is CASSVGEAHTQYF. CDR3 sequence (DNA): TGTGCCAGCAGCGTAGGGGAGGCTCATACGCAGTATTTT.

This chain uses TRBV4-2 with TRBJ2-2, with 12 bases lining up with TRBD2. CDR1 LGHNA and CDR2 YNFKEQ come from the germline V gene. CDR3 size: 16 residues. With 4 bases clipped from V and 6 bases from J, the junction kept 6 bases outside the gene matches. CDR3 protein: CASSLTSGRYPGELFF. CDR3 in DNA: TGTGCCAGCAGCCTGACTAGCGGGAGATATCCCGGGGAGCTGTTTTTT.

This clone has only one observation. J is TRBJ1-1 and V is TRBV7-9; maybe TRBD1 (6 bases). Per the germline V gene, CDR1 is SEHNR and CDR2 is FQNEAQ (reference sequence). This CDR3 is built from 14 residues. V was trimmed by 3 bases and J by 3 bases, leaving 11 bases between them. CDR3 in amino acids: CASSFDRPDTEAFF. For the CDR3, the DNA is TGTGCCAGCAGCTTCGACAGGCCGGACACTGAAGCTTTCTTT.

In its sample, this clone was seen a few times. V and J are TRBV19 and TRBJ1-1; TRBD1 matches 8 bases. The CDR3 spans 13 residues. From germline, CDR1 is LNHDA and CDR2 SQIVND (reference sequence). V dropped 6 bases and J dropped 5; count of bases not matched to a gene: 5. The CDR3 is CASRLNRGTEAFF. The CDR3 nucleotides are TGTGCCAGTAGGCTAAACAGGGGGACTGAAGCTTTCTTT.

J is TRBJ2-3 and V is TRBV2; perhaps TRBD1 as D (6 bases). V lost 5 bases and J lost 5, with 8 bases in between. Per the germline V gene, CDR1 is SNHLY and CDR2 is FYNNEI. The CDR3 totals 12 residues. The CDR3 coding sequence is TGTGCCAGCAGTCAGGGGCGAGATACGCAGTATTTT. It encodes CASSQGRDTQYF. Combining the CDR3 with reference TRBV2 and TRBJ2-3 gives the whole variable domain EPEVTQTPSHQVTQMGQEVILRCVPISNHLYFYWYRQILGQKVEFLVSFYNNEISEKSEIFDDQFSVERPDGSNFTLKIRSTKLEDSAMYFCASSQGRDTQYFGPGTRLTVL.

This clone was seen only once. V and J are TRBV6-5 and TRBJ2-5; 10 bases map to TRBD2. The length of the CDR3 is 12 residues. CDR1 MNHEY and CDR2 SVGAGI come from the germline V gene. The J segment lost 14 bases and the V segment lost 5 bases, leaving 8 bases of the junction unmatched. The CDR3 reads CASSQDLAGAYF. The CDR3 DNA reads TGTGCCAGCAGTCAGGACCTAGCGGGAGCTTACTTC.

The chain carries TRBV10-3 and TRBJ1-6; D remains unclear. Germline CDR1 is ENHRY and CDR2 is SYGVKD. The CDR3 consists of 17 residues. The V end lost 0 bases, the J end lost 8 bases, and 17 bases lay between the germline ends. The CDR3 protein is CAISESMGFGGDSPLHF. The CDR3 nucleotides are TGTGCCATCAGTGAGTCGATGGGTTTTGGCGGGGATTCACCCCTCCACTTT.

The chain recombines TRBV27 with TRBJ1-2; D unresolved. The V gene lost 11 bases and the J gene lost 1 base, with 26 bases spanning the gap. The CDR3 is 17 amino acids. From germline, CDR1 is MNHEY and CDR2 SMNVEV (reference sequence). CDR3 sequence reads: CASSSNQAVVRNYGYTF. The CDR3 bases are TGTGCCTCATCCTCGAACCAGGCCGTAGTACGTAACTATGGCTACACCTTC.

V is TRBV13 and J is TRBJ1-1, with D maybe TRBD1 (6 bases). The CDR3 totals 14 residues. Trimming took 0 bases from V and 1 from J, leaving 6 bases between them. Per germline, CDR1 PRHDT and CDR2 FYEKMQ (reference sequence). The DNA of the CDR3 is TGTGCCAGCAGCTTAGGCAGGGGGAACACTGAAGCTTTCTTT. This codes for CASSLGRGNTEAFF.

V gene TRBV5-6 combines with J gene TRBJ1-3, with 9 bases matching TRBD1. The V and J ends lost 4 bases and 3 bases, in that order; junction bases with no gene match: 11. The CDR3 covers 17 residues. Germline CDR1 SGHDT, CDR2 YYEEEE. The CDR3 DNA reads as TGTGCCAGCAGCGGGGACAGGGAAACTGCTGGTGGAAACACCATATATTTT. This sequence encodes CASSGDRETAGGNTIYF.

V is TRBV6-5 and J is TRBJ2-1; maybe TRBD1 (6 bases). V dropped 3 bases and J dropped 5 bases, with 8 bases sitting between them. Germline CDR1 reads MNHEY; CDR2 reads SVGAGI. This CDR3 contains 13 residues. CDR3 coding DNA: TGTGCCAGCAGTTATGGGACAAACAATGAGCAGTTCTTC. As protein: CASSYGTNNEQFF.

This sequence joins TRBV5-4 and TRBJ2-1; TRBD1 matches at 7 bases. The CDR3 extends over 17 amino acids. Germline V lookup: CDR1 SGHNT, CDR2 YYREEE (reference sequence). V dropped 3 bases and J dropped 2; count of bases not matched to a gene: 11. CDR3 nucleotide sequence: TGTGCCAGCAGCTCAGCAAATAGACAGGGAACCTACAATGAGCAGTTCTTC. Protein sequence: CASSSANRQGTYNEQFF.

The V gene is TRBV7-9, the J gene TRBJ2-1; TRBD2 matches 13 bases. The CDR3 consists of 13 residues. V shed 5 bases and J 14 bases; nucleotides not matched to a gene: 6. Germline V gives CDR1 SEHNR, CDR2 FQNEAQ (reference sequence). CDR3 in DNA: TGTGCCAGCAGCACAGGACTAGCGGGAGTAGAGTTCTTC. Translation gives CASSTGLAGVEFF. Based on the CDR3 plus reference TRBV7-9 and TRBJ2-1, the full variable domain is DTGVSQNPRHKITKRGQNVTFRCDPISEHNRLYWYRQTLGQGPEFLTYFQNEAQLEKSRLLSDRFSAERPKGSFSTLEIQRTEQGDSAMYLCASSTGLAGVEFFGPGTRLTVL.

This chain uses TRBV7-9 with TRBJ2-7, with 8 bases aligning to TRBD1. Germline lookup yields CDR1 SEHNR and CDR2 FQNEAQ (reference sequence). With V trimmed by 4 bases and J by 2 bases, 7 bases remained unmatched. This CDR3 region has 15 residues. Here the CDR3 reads CASSSGGGEPYEQYF. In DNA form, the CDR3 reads TGTGCCAGCAGCTCAGGGGGCGGAGAGCCCTACGAGCAGTACTTC.

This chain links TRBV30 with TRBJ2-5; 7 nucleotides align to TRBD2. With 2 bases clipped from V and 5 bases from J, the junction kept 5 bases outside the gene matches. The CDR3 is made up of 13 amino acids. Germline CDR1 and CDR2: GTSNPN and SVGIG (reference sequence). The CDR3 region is CAWSPNGGETQYF. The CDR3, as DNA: TGTGCCTGGAGTCCCAACGGGGGGGAGACCCAGTACTTC.

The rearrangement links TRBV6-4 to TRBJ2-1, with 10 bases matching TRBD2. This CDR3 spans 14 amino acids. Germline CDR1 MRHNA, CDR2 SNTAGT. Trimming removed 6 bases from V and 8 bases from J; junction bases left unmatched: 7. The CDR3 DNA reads TGTGCCAGCAGCAAGCGGGGGGGCCTCGATGAGCAGTTCTTC. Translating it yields CASSKRGGLDEQFF.

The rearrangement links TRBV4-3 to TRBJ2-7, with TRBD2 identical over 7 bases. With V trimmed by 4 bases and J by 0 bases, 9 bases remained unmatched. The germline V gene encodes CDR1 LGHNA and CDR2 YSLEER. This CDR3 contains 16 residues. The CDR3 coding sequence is TGCGCCAGCAGCCCCGGAATGGGGGGGACCTCCTACGAGCAGTACTTC. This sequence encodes CASSPGMGGTSYEQYF.

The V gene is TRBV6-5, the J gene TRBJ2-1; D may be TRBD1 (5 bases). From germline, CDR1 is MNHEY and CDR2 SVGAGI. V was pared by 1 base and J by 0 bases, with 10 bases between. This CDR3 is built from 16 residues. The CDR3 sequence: CASSYYVQASYNEQFF. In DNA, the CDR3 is TGTGCCAGCAGTTACTACGTACAGGCCTCCTACAATGAGCAGTTCTTC.

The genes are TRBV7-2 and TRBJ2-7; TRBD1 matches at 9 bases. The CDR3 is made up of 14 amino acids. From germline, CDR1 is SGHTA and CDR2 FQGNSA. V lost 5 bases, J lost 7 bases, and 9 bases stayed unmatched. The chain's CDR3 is CASSPRTGDREQYF. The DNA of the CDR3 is TGTGCCAGCAGCCCAAGGACAGGGGACCGTGAGCAGTACTTC.

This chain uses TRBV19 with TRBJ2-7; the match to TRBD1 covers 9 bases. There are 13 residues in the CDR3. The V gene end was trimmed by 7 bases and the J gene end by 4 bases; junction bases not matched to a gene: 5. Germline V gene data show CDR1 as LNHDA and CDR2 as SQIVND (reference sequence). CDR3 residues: CASTGQGSYEQYF. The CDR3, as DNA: TGTGCCAGTACAGGACAGGGGAGTTACGAGCAGTACTTC.